These 7 T cell receptor beta chains were sequenced from one sample in a study of CD8 T cell repertoires and HIV-1 epitope variants. For these receptors, no antigen is known. TCRdb keeps only in-frame clones here, not all; method: immunoSEQ multiplex PCR. The table includes 6,100 or so clones, around two thirds detected once. Sample: cultured CD8+ T cells derived from PBMCs. The receptors shown here come from a male donor with HIV.

The rearrangement joins TRBV6-5 to TRBJ1-1; TRBD1 might be the D (5 bases). The CDR3 runs 16 residues. The V end lost 3 bases, the J end lost 4 bases, and 18 bases lay between the germline ends. Germline V lookup: CDR1 MNHEY, CDR2 SVGAGI. For the CDR3, the DNA is TGTGCCAGCAGTTATAAAACAGGCCCCGGGGGCACTGAAGCTTTCTTT. Translated, it gives CASSYKTGPGGTEAFF.

This clone was observed a few times. The CDR3 loop is CASSLGELYGYTF. The CDR3 coding sequence is TGTGCCAGCAGCTTGGGGGAGCTCTATGGCTACACCTTC. This chain links TRBV5-6 with TRBJ1-2; D remains ambiguous. This CDR3 comprises 13 residues. The V end lost 0 bases, the J end lost 4 bases, and 7 bases lay between the germline ends. CDR1 and CDR2 (germline): SGHDT, YYEEEE.

A note on this clone: The germline gene is not matched at one end of the junction; a read error may be the cause. The V and J genes are TRBV7-9 and TRBJ2-7; tentative D call: TRBD2 (6 bases). The CDR3 consists of 19 residues. Germline CDR1 reads SEHNR; CDR2 reads FQNEAQ (reference sequence). The chain's CDR3 is CASSQEPGAGALSSYEQYF. As DNA, the CDR3 is TGCGCCAGCAGCCAAGAGCCGGGAGCGGGCGCCCTGAGCTCCTACGAGCAGTACTTC.

This sequence joins TRBV5-5 and TRBJ1-1; no reliable D call. Germline V gene lookup returns CDR1 SGHKS and CDR2 YYEKEE (reference sequence). This CDR3 is 13 amino acids long. V lost 2 bases to trimming and J lost 8 bases, with 13 bases between them. In DNA, the CDR3 is TGTGCCAGCAGCTTTAAAGCTGCGGGGGAAGCTTTCTTT. Its protein product is CASSFKAAGEAFF.

The chain recombines TRBV5-1 with TRBJ1-1, with TRBD1 as a possible D gene (5 bases). CDR3 length equals 14 residues. Trimming stripped 0 bases from V and 4 bases from J, with 10 bases between. CDR1 and CDR2 (germline): SGHRS, YFSETQ. This CDR3 reads CASSLVGRGTEAFF. CDR3 sequence (DNA): TGCGCCAGCAGCTTGGTTGGAAGGGGCACTGAAGCTTTCTTT.

This chain connects TRBV2 to TRBJ2-7; TRBD1 agrees at 7 bases. Germline V gene sequence: CDR1 SNHLY, CDR2 FYNNEI. CDR3 length: 13 amino acids. V dropped 10 bases and J dropped 2; count of bases not matched to a gene: 8. Here the CDR3 reads CATLGDSPYEQYF. The CDR3 bases are TGTGCCACCCTGGGGGACAGCCCCTACGAGCAGTACTTC.

The chain employs TRBV5-3 and TRBJ1-5; possibly TRBD1 for D (6 bases). TRBV5-3 is reported as an ORF; its role is uncertain. The CDR3 has 20 residues. V lost 4 bases to trimming and J lost 4 bases, with 30 bases between them. In DNA, the CDR3 is TGTGCCAGAAGCGGTACCGATTACAGGGCCCTGGGCGAGAGGAATCAGCCCCAGCATTTT. The encoded protein is CARSGTDYRALGERNQPQHF.